These 25 T cell receptor beta chains were sequenced from one sample in a study of blood T cell repertoires in COVID-19. TCRdb's table, derived via immunoSEQ multiplex PCR, lists solely in-frame clones and lacks some. The table has 25,000 to 40,000 clones, less than 95% seen once. Source material: peripheral blood. The receptors shown here come from a man in his sixties or seventies with active or convalescent COVID-19.

The rearrangement uses TRBV6-6 and TRBJ2-7; 7 nucleotides align to TRBD2. CDR3 length: 16 amino acids. Germline CDR1 MNHNY, CDR2 SVGAGI (reference sequence). V was pared by 4 bases and J by 0 bases, with 9 bases of the junction left unmatched. The CDR3 bases are TGTGCCAGCAGTTCCCCACGACTAGCCTACTCCTACGAGCAGTACTTC. This gives the protein CASSSPRLAYSYEQYF.

V gene TRBV19 combines with J gene TRBJ1-5; 8 bases are a match to TRBD1. The CDR3 covers 17 residues. V dropped 4 bases and J dropped 0; count of bases not matched to a gene: 8. Germline-derived CDR1 and CDR2 are LNHDA and SQIVND (reference sequence). The CDR3 sequence is CASSTIPDRASNQPQHF. The CDR3 bases are TGTGCCAGTAGTACGATACCGGACAGGGCTAGCAATCAGCCCCAGCATTTT.

The gene calls are TRBV7-2 and TRBJ1-1; D not resolved. The germline CDR1 and CDR2 sequences are SGHTA and FQGNSA. CDR3 length: 13 residues. Trimming stripped 2 bases from V and 3 bases from J, with 7 bases between. CDR3 sequence reads: CASSLSQDTEAFF. In nucleotides, the CDR3 is TGTGCCAGCAGCTTAAGCCAGGACACTGAAGCTTTCTTT. Looking up the rest from reference TRBV7-2 and TRBJ1-1 gives the full variable domain: GAGVSQSPSNKVTEKGKDVELRCDPISGHTALYWYRQSLGQGLEFLIYFQGNSAPDKSGLPSDRFSAERTGGSVSTLTIQRTQQEDSAVYLCASSLSQDTEAFFGQGTRLTVV.

J is TRBJ1-6 and V is TRBV25-1; the D gene is possibly TRBD1 (5 bases). V was shortened by 10 bases and J by 0 bases, with 13 bases between the two germline ends. Germline V gene lookup returns CDR1 MGHDK and CDR2 SYGVNS. CDR3 length: 15 amino acids. In DNA form, the CDR3 reads TGTGCCACCCGGACAAGTCGCTCCTATAATTCACCCCTCCACTTT. Encoded protein: CATRTSRSYNSPLHF.

V gene TRBV6-6 combines with J gene TRBJ2-7, with a weak D call TRBD1 (5 bases). The CDR3 consists of 11 residues. CDR1 is MNHNY and CDR2 is SVGAGI in the germline V gene (reference sequence). The V end lost 6 bases, the J end lost 7 bases, and 10 bases lay between the germline ends. CDR3 bases: TGTGCCAGCAGCACCTACAGGGAGCAGTACTTC. Encoded protein: CASSTYREQYF.

V usage is TRBV7-2 and J usage is TRBJ1-4, with D possibly matching TRBD1 (5 bases). The CDR3 is 15 residues long. Germline V lookup: CDR1 SGHTA, CDR2 FQGNSA. Trimming cost V 6 bases and J 5 bases, with 16 bases left between them. For the CDR3, the DNA is TGTGCCAGCAGTCCTATCCGAGACAGCAATGAAAAACTGTTTTTT. Protein sequence: CASSPIRDSNEKLFF.

The chain is built from TRBV5-1 and TRBJ2-7; D gene uncertain. Germline V CDR1 and CDR2: SGHRS, YFSETQ. The V and J ends lost 4 bases and 4 bases respectively, with 12 bases between them. This CDR3 is built from 13 residues. The CDR3 sequence: CASSLQIAYEQYF. CDR3 nucleotide sequence: TGCGCCAGCAGCCTACAGATCGCTTACGAGCAGTACTTC.

This clone has more than one count but fewer than ten. The chain carries TRBV10-1 and TRBJ1-1, with D unresolved. V was clipped by 4 bases and J by 5 bases, with 14 bases between them. The length of the CDR3 is 14 residues. The V gene's germline CDR1 is WNHNN and CDR2 SYGVQD (reference sequence). DNA for the CDR3: TGCGCCAGCAGTGGAGGGATCGCTCGGACTGAAGCTTTCTTT. It specifies CASSGGIARTEAFF.

The chain uses TRBV28 and TRBJ2-1; weak D call: TRBD1 (7 bases). V dropped 6 bases and J dropped 8 bases, with 29 bases sitting between them. The germline V gene has CDR1 MDHEN and CDR2 SYDVKM. The CDR3 covers 18 residues. The CDR3 coding sequence is TGTGCCAGCAGGAGCAGGGCAGGGGGGCTAATCGGAGTGGATGAGCAGTTCTTC. It yields the protein CASRSRAGGLIGVDEQFF.

The rearrangement joins TRBV28 to TRBJ2-5, with TRBD1 identical over 10 bases. Germline CDR1 and CDR2: MDHEN and SYDVKM. The CDR3 runs 13 residues. Losses at the gene ends were 6 bases for V and 5 bases for J; bases not matched to a gene: 3. CDR3 in DNA: TGTGCCAGCAGACGACAGGGGGCGGAGACCCAGTACTTC. This translates into CASRRQGAETQYF.

The V gene is TRBV6-2 or TRBV6-3, the J gene TRBJ2-4; no firm D call. The V and J ends lost 3 bases and 1 base respectively, with 13 bases between them. Germline V gives CDR1 MNHEY, CDR2 SVGEGT. The length of the CDR3 is 16 residues. The CDR3 DNA is TGTGCCAGCAGTTATACGCGTTCGAGTGCCAAAAACATTCAGTACTTC. Its protein product is CASSYTRSSAKNIQYF.

V is TRBV4-1 and J is TRBJ2-3, with 10 nucleotides matching TRBD2. Germline V lookup: CDR1 MGHRA, CDR2 YSYEKL. This CDR3 is 16 amino acids long. Trimming removed 4 bases from V and 3 bases from J; junction bases left unmatched: 7. DNA for the CDR3: TGCGCCAGCAGCCGGTTTAGCGGGGGGCGGACAGATACGCAGTATTTT. Amino acid sequence: CASSRFSGGRTDTQYF.

This clone showed up just once. This rearrangement joins TRBV7-2 to TRBJ1-1; D gene unclear. The V gene lost 2 bases and the J gene lost 4 bases, with 8 bases spanning the gap. CDR1 and CDR2 from the germline V gene are SGHTA and FQGNSA. This CDR3 has 13 residues. Here the CDR3 reads CASSLSRTTEAFF. CDR3 DNA sequence: TGTGCCAGCAGCTTAAGCCGCACCACTGAAGCTTTCTTT.

The chain has TRBV18 and TRBJ2-1, with TRBD2 matching over 13 bases. The CDR3 spans 15 residues. Germline loops: CDR1 KGHSH, CDR2 LQKENI. V lost 6 bases to trimming and J lost 6 bases; unmatched junction nucleotides: 5. DNA of the CDR3: TGTGCCAGCTCCCTGGGGACTAGCGGGGTCAATGAGCAGTTCTTC. Protein: CASSLGTSGVNEQFF.

CDR3 in DNA: TGTGCCAGCAGTACGCGGGACAGGGGATCTCGGAATTCACCCCTCCACTTT. Translating gives CASSTRDRGSRNSPLHF. The rearrangement links TRBV27 to TRBJ1-6; 10 bases agree with TRBD1. Trimming removed 5 bases from V and 7 bases from J; junction bases left unmatched: 11. CDR3 length equals 17 residues. Germline CDR1 and CDR2: MNHEY and SMNVEV (reference sequence).

This chain joins TRBV27 and TRBJ2-1, with TRBD1 as a possible D gene (5 bases). Trimming stripped 5 bases from V and 8 bases from J, with 10 bases between. The CDR3 extends over 12 amino acids. Germline V gene sequence: CDR1 MNHEY, CDR2 SMNVEV (reference sequence). This CDR3 reads CASSPPGYEQFF. CDR3 sequence (DNA): TGTGCCAGCAGTCCCCCAGGGTATGAGCAGTTCTTC.

This chain connects TRBV6-4 to TRBJ1-1; D gene ambiguous. Between the trimmed V and J ends, which lost 6 bases and 0 bases, there was a span of 8 bases. From germline, CDR1 is MRHNA and CDR2 SNTAGT. The CDR3 runs to 13 residues. The CDR3, as DNA: TGTGCCAGCAGGGAGGCTATGAACACTGAAGCTTTCTTT. Its translation is CASREAMNTEAFF.

Only one count was recorded for this clone. The CDR3 region is CASSVETANNEQFF. CDR3 nucleotides: TGTGCCAGCAGCGTAGAAACAGCTAACAATGAGCAGTTCTTC. The chain has TRBV9 and TRBJ2-1; unclear D gene. With 0 bases removed from V and 5 bases from J, the gap between germline ends came to 9 bases. Germline assignment: CDR1 SGDLS and CDR2 YYNGEE. The CDR3 covers 14 residues.

Worth noting for this clone: The junction departs from the called germline gene at one end, perhaps through a read error. This rearrangement joins TRBV9 to TRBJ2-7; TRBD1 matches 9 bases. The CDR3 runs 14 residues. Per the germline V gene, CDR1 is SGDLS and CDR2 is YYNGEE. Here the CDR3 reads CASSVVPGQGAVFF. Here the CDR3 DNA reads TGTGCCAGCAGCGTAGTCCCGGGACAGGGAGCAGTTTTTTTC.

The chain links TRBV5-1 to TRBJ1-2, with TRBD1 identical over 9 bases. V lost 4 bases, J lost 8 bases, and 9 bases stayed unmatched. Looked up from germline, CDR1 is SGHRS and CDR2 is YFSETQ. This CDR3 contains 14 residues. CDR3 DNA: TGCGCCAGCAGCCTGGGACAGGGTTCGGGGGGCTACACCTTC. It encodes CASSLGQGSGGYTF. The variable domain in full, with the rest retrieved from reference TRBV5-1 and TRBJ1-2, is KAGVTQTPRYLIKTRGQQVTLSCSPISGHRSVSWYQQTPGQGLQFLFEYFSETQRNKGNFPGRFSGRQFSNSRSEMNVSTLELGDSALYLCASSLGQGSGGYTFGSGTRLTVV.

The chain is built from TRBV5-1 and TRBJ2-7; D possibly corresponds to TRBD1 (7 bases). The CDR3 extends over 15 amino acids. V was shortened by 0 bases and J by 5 bases, with 15 bases between the two germline ends. The germline gives CDR1 SGHRS, CDR2 YFSETQ. The CDR3 nucleotides read TGCGCCAGCAGCTTGGTCGCGGGACAGAGAAACGAGCAGTACTTC. This codes for CASSLVAGQRNEQYF.

The DNA of the CDR3 is TGTGCCACCAGTGATTCGGACAGAGAAGCTTTCTTT. This codes for CATSDSDREAFF. The rearrangement joins TRBV24-1 to TRBJ1-1; D may be TRBD1 (6 bases). Trimming removed 2 bases from V and 8 bases from J, with 8 bases in between. Germline values: CDR1 KGHDR, CDR2 SFDVKD. This CDR3 is built from 12 residues.

The chain couples TRBV6-6 to TRBJ1-1, with 8 nucleotides matching TRBD1. The CDR3 totals 12 residues. Germline loops: CDR1 MNHNY, CDR2 SVGAGI (reference sequence). J lost 8 bases, V lost 6 bases, and 5 bases had no gene match. The CDR3 reads CASSLGTGEAFF. The CDR3 nucleotides read TGTGCCAGCAGCCTCGGGACAGGAGAAGCTTTCTTT.

The chain joins TRBV12-5 to TRBJ2-1, with D possibly TRBD1 on 6 matching bases. V gave up 6 bases and J gave up 3 bases, with 9 bases separating them. CDR3 length: 13 amino acids. Germline lookup yields CDR1 LGHNT and CDR2 FRNRAP. The CDR3: CASGPTGYNEQFF. DNA of the CDR3: TGTGCTAGTGGGCCGACAGGCTACAATGAGCAGTTCTTC.

V and J are TRBV7-9 and TRBJ2-7, with a tentative D call TRBD1 (8 bases). The CDR3 is 14 amino acids. Deletions cut 6 bases from V and 1 base from J, with 13 bases between. Germline loops: CDR1 SEHNR, CDR2 FQNEAQ (reference sequence). The CDR3 spells CASSSQGGSYEQYF. The CDR3 nucleotides read TGTGCCAGCAGTTCACAGGGGGGGTCCTACGAGCAGTACTTC.